These 17 T cell receptor beta chains were all obtained from the same sample, sequenced in a study of a mutant IDH1 vaccine in newly diagnosed glioma. Time point reported: week 23, last vaccination. Each dose of the vaccine consisted of 300 ug of mutant IDH1 20-mer peptide, with topical imiquimod. The data were produced by immunoSEQ multiplex PCR, yet TCRdb's version contains in-frame clones alone and is incomplete. The data show fewer than 45,000 clones, approximately 76% seen once. Their target antigens are unknown. This sample comprised PBMCs, obtained from a glioma patient whose treatment included an IDH1 peptide vaccine. The receptor source for this set is a man over 45 with glioma.

This chain links TRBV28 with TRBJ1-3; tentative D call: TRBD1 (5 bases). Trimming took off 5 bases at V and 4 bases at J, with 18 bases between the two ends. In germline, CDR1 is MDHEN, CDR2 SYDVKM. The CDR3 spans 16 residues. The CDR3 loop reads CASSDPIGTSGNTIYF. The CDR3 DNA sequence: TGTGCCAGCAGTGACCCTATCGGGACCTCGGGAAACACCATATATTTT.

The gene calls are TRBV5-1 and TRBJ1-2; D unclear. Looked up from germline, CDR1 is SGHRS and CDR2 is YFSETQ. This CDR3 is built from 14 residues. The V end was cut by 0 bases, the J end by 4 bases, with 10 bases between. The CDR3 protein is CASSLAANSYGYTF. The CDR3 coding sequence is TGCGCCAGCAGCTTGGCCGCAAACTCCTATGGCTACACCTTC.

The rearrangement joins TRBV27 to TRBJ1-1; D uncertain. Germline V lookup: CDR1 MNHEY, CDR2 SMNVEV (reference sequence). V was cut by 0 bases and J by 5 bases, with 13 bases left in between. There are 15 residues in the CDR3. CDR3 in DNA: TGTGCCAGCAGTTTATCCCGTTCCCGGGAAACTGAAGCTTTCTTT. Translation: CASSLSRSRETEAFF.

This clone was detected once. V is TRBV7-8 and J is TRBJ2-7; the match to TRBD1 covers 8 bases. Germline CDR1 and CDR2: SGHVS and FQNEAQ. CDR3 size: 15 residues. The V and J ends lost 5 bases and 5 bases, in that order; junction bases with no gene match: 11. As DNA, the CDR3 is TGTGCCAGCAGCCCTTTGGACAGGGTAGACAACGAGCAGTACTTC. Protein sequence: CASSPLDRVDNEQYF. Looking up the rest from reference TRBV7-8 and TRBJ2-7 gives the full variable domain: GAGVSQSPRYKVAKRGQDVALRCDPISGHVSLFWYQQALGQGPEFLTYFQNEAQLDKSGLPSDRFFAERPEGSVSTLKIQRTQQEDSAVYLCASSPLDRVDNEQYFGPGTRLTVT.

This clone was counted only a few times. V gene TRBV2 combines with J gene TRBJ1-1; no definite D call. The CDR3 sequence is 13 residues long. The V end lost 5 bases, the J end lost 1 base, and 8 bases lay between the germline ends. Germline V gene lookup returns CDR1 SNHLY and CDR2 FYNNEI. This chain's CDR3 is CASSTTQNTEAFF. As DNA, the CDR3 is TGTGCCAGCAGTACGACACAGAACACTGAAGCTTTCTTT.

The V and J genes are TRBV6-1 and TRBJ1-2, with D possibly being TRBD1 (6 bases). The CDR3 runs to 14 residues. Trimming cost V 1 base and J 9 bases, with 15 bases left between them. Looked up from germline, CDR1 is MNHNS and CDR2 is SASEGT. CDR3 sequence: CASSEGGTFDRYTF. Written as DNA, the CDR3 is TGTGCCAGCAGTGAAGGGGGGACATTTGATCGCTACACCTTC.

CDR3 loop: CASSSTTTYEQYF. The CDR3 DNA follows: TGTGCCAGCAGTTCGACAACTACCTACGAGCAGTACTTC. J is TRBJ2-7 and V is TRBV6-6; D unresolved. The CDR3 is 13 amino acids. Per germline, CDR1 MNHNY and CDR2 SVGAGI (reference sequence). V lost 4 bases to trimming and J lost 2 bases, with 9 bases between them.

The gene calls are TRBV6-6 and TRBJ2-7; D is tentatively TRBD1 or TRBD2 (5 bases each). Looked up from germline, CDR1 is MNHNY and CDR2 is SVGAGI (reference sequence). Between the trimmed V and J ends, which lost 8 bases and 5 bases, there was a span of 19 bases. The CDR3 is 14 residues long. The CDR3 protein is CASSRSQRGDEQYF. DNA of the CDR3: TGTGCCAGCTCTAGGTCCCAACGAGGGGACGAGCAGTACTTC.

A single count supports this clone. The V gene is TRBV4-1, the J gene TRBJ2-1; D is ambiguous. Germline V gene sequence: CDR1 MGHRA, CDR2 YSYEKL. Trimming left V 1 base short and J 5 bases short, with 12 bases between. CDR3 length: 15 amino acids. The CDR3 region is CASSQVTTRDNEQFF. The CDR3 DNA reads TGCGCCAGCAGCCAAGTAACAACACGAGACAATGAGCAGTTCTTC.

This clone has a handful of counts. V gene TRBV5-1 combines with J gene TRBJ1-1; a possible D gene is TRBD1 (5 bases). Germline CDR1 SGHRS, CDR2 YFSETQ. V lost 4 bases to trimming and J lost 1 base, with 11 bases between them. This CDR3 contains 14 residues. In DNA, the CDR3 is TGCGCCAGCAGCGACGGGACCCCGAACACTGAAGCTTTCTTT. Translating gives CASSDGTPNTEAFF.

This chain connects TRBV29-1 to TRBJ1-1, with D unclear. Trimming removed 7 bases at V and 11 bases at J, with 17 bases between. The CDR3 is 11 amino acids. From germline, CDR1 is SQVTM and CDR2 ANQGSEA. In nucleotides, the CDR3 is TGCAGCGCTCCGGAAGCCGGCCCGGCTTTCTTT. It encodes CSAPEAGPAFF.

The CDR3 bases are TGTGCCAGTAGTGACAGGGTGGGTTCACCCCTCCACTTT. As protein: CASSDRVGSPLHF. The V gene is TRBV19, the J gene TRBJ1-6; 7 positions match TRBD1. The germline V gene has CDR1 LNHDA and CDR2 SQIVND (reference sequence). The CDR3 contains 13 residues. V dropped 5 bases and J dropped 9; count of bases not matched to a gene: 4.

This chain uses TRBV29-1 with TRBJ1-1; D not certain. The CDR3 consists of 12 residues. Germline V gives CDR1 SQVTM, CDR2 ANQGSEA. V was clipped by 0 bases and J by 4 bases, with 6 bases between them. Here the CDR3 DNA reads TGCAGCGTTGAAGATAGACTCACTGAAGCTTTCTTT. It translates to CSVEDRLTEAFF.

DNA for the CDR3: TGTGCCAGCAGCCCCTCGGGACAGGAATTCTCTGGAAACACCATATATTTT. As protein: CASSPSGQEFSGNTIYF. The chain joins TRBV4-2 to TRBJ1-3, with 8 bases lining up with TRBD1. Germline CDR1 LGHNA, CDR2 YNFKEQ. The CDR3 is 17 residues long. V was clipped by 4 bases and J by 0 bases; unmatched bases: 8.

The chain has TRBV18 and TRBJ1-5; tentatively, D is TRBD1 (5 bases). Trimming removed 6 bases at V and 1 base at J, with 10 bases between. Looked up from germline, CDR1 is KGHSH and CDR2 is LQKENI. CDR3 length: 14 residues. CDR3: CASSYRDSNQPQHF. The CDR3 DNA reads TGTGCCAGCTCCTACCGGGACAGCAATCAGCCCCAGCATTTT. Full variable domain (outside the CDR3, taken from reference TRBV18 and TRBJ1-5): NAGVMQNPRHLVRRRGQEARLRCSPMKGHSHVYWYRQLPEEGLKFMVYLQKENIIDESGMPKERFSAEFPKEGPSILRIQQVVRGDSAAYFCASSYRDSNQPQHFGDGTRLSIL.

This clone was seen a single time. This chain uses TRBV19 with TRBJ2-7; D might be TRBD1 (6 bases). The CDR3 runs to 14 residues. Trimming left V 4 bases short and J 3 bases short, with 13 bases between. The germline V gene encodes CDR1 LNHDA and CDR2 SQIVND (reference sequence). CDR3 residues: CASSKTGQVYEQYF. The CDR3 DNA reads as TGTGCCAGTAGTAAAACGGGACAAGTCTACGAGCAGTACTTC.

The chain is built from TRBV9 and TRBJ1-5, with D perhaps TRBD1 (5 bases). The V gene lost 0 bases and the J gene lost 1 base, with 11 bases spanning the gap. Germline lookup yields CDR1 SGDLS and CDR2 YYNGEE. The CDR3 totals 16 residues. Written as DNA, the CDR3 is TGTGCCAGCAGCGTAGATGGGGGGGAGAGCAATCAGCCCCAGCATTTT. Its translation is CASSVDGGESNQPQHF.